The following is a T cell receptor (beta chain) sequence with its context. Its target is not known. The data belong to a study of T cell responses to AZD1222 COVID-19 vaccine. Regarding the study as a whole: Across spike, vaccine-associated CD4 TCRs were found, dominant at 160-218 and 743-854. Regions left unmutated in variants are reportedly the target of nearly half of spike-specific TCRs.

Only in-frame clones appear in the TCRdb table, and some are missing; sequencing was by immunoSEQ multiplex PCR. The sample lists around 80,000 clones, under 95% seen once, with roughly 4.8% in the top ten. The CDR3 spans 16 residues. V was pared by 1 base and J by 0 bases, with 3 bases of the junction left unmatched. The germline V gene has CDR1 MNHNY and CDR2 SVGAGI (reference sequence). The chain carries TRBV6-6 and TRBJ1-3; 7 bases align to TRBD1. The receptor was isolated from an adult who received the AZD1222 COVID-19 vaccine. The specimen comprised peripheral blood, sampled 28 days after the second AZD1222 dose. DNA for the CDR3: TGTGCCAGCAGTTACTGGGGACAGAGCTCTGGAAACACCATATATTTT. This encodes CASSYWGQSSGNTIYF.